This TCR beta chain stems from a study of cytomegalovirus exposure and HLA in healthy donors (dated by TCRdb to the late 2010s). As for the study more broadly: An earlier analysis of some 500 of the donors reported approximately 300 Gb of sequence data and around 120 million unique TCR beta sequences from some 180 million T cells. The study used immunosequencing to profile the T cell repertoires of 666 subjects and linked those repertoires to cytomegalovirus serostatus. Across approximately 420 genotyped donors of the cohort, an average of roughly 250,000 unique TCR beta nucleotide sequences per donor were sequenced, and approximately 17% of those sequences were non-productive. HLA typing covered class I and class II loci at four-digit resolution. Along with the roughly 610-subject first cohort, a separate validation cohort of 120 different subjects was used. Donor age, sex, ethnicity and CMV serostatus were compiled alongside the repertoire data. A later genetic analysis took genome-wide SNP genotypes for about 55% of the 666 donors and used that subset as a discovery cohort. To predict cytomegalovirus infection status, the study combined high-throughput TCR immunosequencing, statistical association of individual TCRs with disease status, and machine learning. An early release that covered about 600 HLA-typed donors contained 250 to 350 gigabases of sequencing data and about 84 million unique TCR sequences. Of the 398 genotyped donors, 81% were placed in the genetic ancestry cluster associated with self-reported Caucasian donors. The number of typed donors differed by locus: 629-630 for A, B, C, DRB1 and DQB1; some 500 for DQA1; 606 for DPA1; and roughly 450 for DPB1. A handful of DR-DQ haplotypes were handled as single units for association and clustering because linkage in the cohort was strong. All discovery cohort repertoires had been generated using a single sequencing platform. A later analysis re-examined previously published TCR beta repertoires from 610 or so donors and added high-resolution HLA genotyping to investigate patterns of TCR occurrence. An earlier analysis of about 600 of the donors used high-throughput TCR beta sequencing to judge whether each TCR beta V gene segment behaved as functional or pseudogenic. In the later analysis, no new phenotypic data were used to find candidate immune exposures; instead, reliance was placed on TCR beta sequences and their occurrence across donors. The study was designed to test whether signatures of past pathogen exposure could be identified by cataloging public T cell receptors.

This clone has a handful of counts. Which antigen it targets is not known. Base quality data are lacking; no much larger clone is found one base away. Spanning cysteine to phenylalanine, the CDR3 consists of 15 amino acids. Solely the CDR3 DNA is kept, with 45 bases framed from the first base. Between the V and J ends, shortened by 2 bases and 7 bases respectively, the junction contains 12 bases. As encoded in the germline V gene, CDR1 is MGHRA while CDR2 is YSYEKL. Library preparation used the immunoSEQ multiplex PCR assay. A mixture of 60 forward primers for TCR Vbeta segments and 13 reverse primers for TCR Jbeta segments was used in the multiplex PCR. The CDR3 region of rearranged TCR beta genes was amplified from genomic DNA by a multiplex PCR assay. On the Illumina HiSeq System, the amplified TCR beta libraries were sequenced as 87-base-pair reads. In the source study's methods: A later analysis counted 65 million to 90 million unique TCR beta chains across the 666 repertoires, and some 12 million of these chains were shared by at least two donors. A nearest-neighbor algorithm error-corrected the raw reads and collapsed the reads into unique sequences, merging closely related sequences to remove PCR and sequencing errors. To assign V, D and J gene segments, CDR3 sequences were aligned to IMGT reference sequences. Each retained sequence needed at least a six-nucleotide match to both a V gene segment and a J gene segment. Rearrangements were classified as productive when the CDR3 lacked stop codons and remained in frame with V and J, and all other rearrangements were classified as non-productive. Following IMGT convention, CDR3 was defined as the stretch from the second conserved V-encoded cysteine to the conserved J-encoded phenylalanine. Sequences without an unambiguous match to a single V gene segment were excluded from the earlier analysis of about 600 of the donors. In an earlier analysis of 450 to 750 of the donors, a V segment was called functional when productive rearrangements were above 56.7%, and segregating when the standard deviation between donors exceeded 5%. A statistical classification framework was built for diagnosing cytomegalovirus status from the catalog of TCR beta chain sequences. A later analysis assigned V and J genes by comparing TCR nucleotide sequences with IMGT/GENE-DB human TR gene sequences. A later analysis assigned CDR3 sequences and most-parsimonious VDJ recombination scenarios with the TCRdist pipeline. In a later analysis, each TCR beta chain was defined by its CDR3 amino acid sequence together with its V-gene family, and reads without a unique V-gene family were excluded. A later analysis removed 550 to 700 highly shared, low-generation-probability nucleotide sequences to deal with suspected cross-contamination and a sequencing artifact. A later analysis calculated a clonal expansion index for each public chain from normalized within-repertoire ranks of inferred template counts. In a later analysis, generation probabilities were computed using a VDJ recombination model fitted to out-of-frame rearrangements, and the results were checked against IGoR. In a later analysis, hypergeometric tests were used to score TCR-TCR, TCR-HLA and TCR-CMV co-occurrence, with a repertoire-size bias correction applied to TCR pairs. A later analysis estimated false discovery rates by permuting HLA or CMV assignments 20 times. In a later analysis, co-occurring TCRs were grouped using DBSCAN, and TCRdist sequence similarity was added for clustering within HLA-allele-positive subsets. For co-occurrence clustering, repertoires with fewer than 30,000 or more than 120,000 public chains were excluded, along with 5 or 6 repertoires with anomalous nucleotide sharing. TCRdb mirrors the immuneACCESS table, restricted to in-frame sequences. Some clones are absent from its copies; in checked studies, under half trace to an unresolved V gene, and the reason for the others is unknown. The V and J calls and clone size are taken from that table; D and trimming were inferred from the DNA. The sample table records around 140,000 clones; around 57% of these occur just once. The ten largest clones represent over 1.5% of the sample.

General conclusions and limits of the study: Three of the identified cytomegalovirus-associated TCR beta chains were confirmed in vitro to be specific for cytomegalovirus antigens. Because HLA typing was unavailable for some donors at each locus, only the typed subset was used in association tests. For the cohort, immune exposure information was limited to CMV serostatus. A later analysis found that HLA-associated TCR beta chains were more clonally expanded and had lower generation probabilities than equally common non-associated chains. According to a later analysis, most CMV-associated TCR beta chains appeared to be HLA-restricted, and the HLA associations seemed to be driven largely by CMV exposure. Presence/absence analyses assumed roughly uniform sequencing depth across donors, an assumption that may not hold. Because the 87-base-pair reads could not distinguish some IMGT-functional V segments, including TRBV6-2 and TRBV6-3, those segments were excluded. The cohort was sequenced for TCR beta chains only, and without alpha or paired-chain data the features that could be detected were limited. According to a later analysis, TCR association rates differed among HLA loci, with DRB1 alleles showing the most associated TCRs and HLA-C alleles showing the fewest. Because counts were too low, seventeen rarely observed V segments, including chromosome 9 orphons, were left out of the earlier analysis of a few hundred of the donors. A cluster of highly shared sequence variants was judged likely to represent a technical artifact of the sequencing pipeline. According to a later analysis, parvovirus B19, influenza, CMV and Epstein-Barr virus appeared linked to several top co-occurrence clusters. In an earlier analysis of around 600 of the donors, most TCR beta V segments were observed in productive rearrangements about 90% or about 30% of the time, broadly matching IMGT annotations. It was suggested by the authors that the approach could potentially be generalized to other disease states and immunological phenotypes. Across donors, most TCR sequences were observed very rarely, whereas some public TCRs were present in many individuals. At a false discovery rate of 0.05, a later analysis linked under 20,000 TCR beta sequences to specific HLA alleles. Cytomegalovirus status was reported to be diagnosed by the classifier with high specificity and sensitivity in both the original and validation cohorts. In a later genetic analysis, a missense DCLRE1C variant was associated with V-gene and J-gene trimming of TCR beta chains, and the association was replicated in an independent cohort. A total of roughly 160 TCR beta chains were listed by the study as associated with cytomegalovirus. A further reported finding was that TCR beta sequences accurately predicted the HLA-A and HLA-B alleles for most subjects in the first cohort. Compared with the roughly 700-donor mean, donors in an Asian-associated ancestry cluster had fewer N-insertions in productive TCRs, according to a later genetic analysis. When HLA alleles, especially DR and DQ, strongly co-occurred, attributing TCR associations to individual alleles was difficult. Linkage disequilibrium might explain the correlated functional status among segregating V segments, but an unknown experimental factor could not be excluded.

The cohort consisted of fewer than 700 healthy bone marrow donors. At the time of sampling, all cohort members were nominally healthy, though unrecorded immune exposures were likely present. The donor was CMV seronegative and was included in the group of hundreds of seronegative cohort members. Each donor provided a peripheral blood sample, and peripheral blood mononuclear cells were used for TCR beta sequencing. Genomic DNA extraction from the blood cell samples was performed with the Qiagen DNeasy Blood Extraction Kit. The chain joins TRBV4-1 to TRBJ1-6, and perhaps TRBD1 as D gene, on 5 matching bases. The receptor's source is a male donor in good health and CMV-seronegative. The sequenced sample consisted of PBMCs. In nucleotide form, the sequence is TGCGCCAGCAGCCAATCGGCGGGGCTAAATTCACCCCTCCACTTT. The encoded protein is CASSQSAGLNSPLHF.